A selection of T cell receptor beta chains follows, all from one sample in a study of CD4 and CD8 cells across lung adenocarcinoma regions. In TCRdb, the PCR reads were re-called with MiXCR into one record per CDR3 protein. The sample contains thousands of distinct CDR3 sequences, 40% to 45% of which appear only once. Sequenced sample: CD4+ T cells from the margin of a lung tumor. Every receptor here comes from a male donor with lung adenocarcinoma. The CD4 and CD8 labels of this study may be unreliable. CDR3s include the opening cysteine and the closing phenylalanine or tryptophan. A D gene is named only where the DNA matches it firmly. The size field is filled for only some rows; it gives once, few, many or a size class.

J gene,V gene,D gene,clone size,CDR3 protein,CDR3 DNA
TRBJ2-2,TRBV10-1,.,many,CASSAGNTGELFF,TGCGCCAGCAGTGCTGGGAACACCGGGGAGCTGTTTTTT
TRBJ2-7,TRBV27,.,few,CASRGTHYEQYF,TGTGCCAGCCGGGGAACCCACTACGAGCAGTACTTC
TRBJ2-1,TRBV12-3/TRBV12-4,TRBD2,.,CATAAGGAAYNEQFF,TGTGCCACCGCAGCGGGAGGGGCTGCCTACAATGAGCAGTTCTTC
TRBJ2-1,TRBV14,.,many,CASSLTSYNEQFF,TGTGCCAGCAGCCTCACCTCCTACAATGAGCAGTTCTTC
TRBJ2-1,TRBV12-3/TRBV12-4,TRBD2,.,CASSFETSGFYNEQFF,TGTGCCAGCAGTTTTGAAACTAGCGGGTTCTACAATGAGCAGTTCTTC
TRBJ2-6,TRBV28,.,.,CASRVRRWGSFSGANVLTF,TGTGCCAGCAGGGTTAGGAGGTGGGGGAGCTTCTCTGGGGCCAACGTCCTGACTTTC
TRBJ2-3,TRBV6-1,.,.,CASRGGGGRGTDTQYF,TGTGCCAGCAGGGGAGGGGGGGGCAGGGGCACAGATACCCAGTATTTC
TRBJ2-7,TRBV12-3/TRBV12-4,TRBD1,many,CASSLMTGTTTYEQYF,TGTGCCAGCAGCCTAATGACAGGGACCACTACCTACGAGCAGTACTTC
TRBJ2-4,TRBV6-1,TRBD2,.,CASSVGGVGAKDMQYF,TGTGCCAGCAGCGTCGGGGGGGTGGGAGCCAAAGATATGCAGTACTTC
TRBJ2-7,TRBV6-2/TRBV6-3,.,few,CASSPRLELGEQYF,TGTGCCAGCAGTCCCCGACTAGAATTGGGAGAGCAGTACTTC
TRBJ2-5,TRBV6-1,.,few,CASSEKLLQATQYF,TGTGCCAGCAGTGAAAAGTTACTACAGGCGACCCAGTACTTC
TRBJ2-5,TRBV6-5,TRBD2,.,CASSTSGGVGWSETQYF,TGTGCCAGCAGTACTAGCGGGGGTGTGGGATGGTCAGAGACCCAGTACTTC
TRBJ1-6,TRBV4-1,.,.,CASSQGGATYNSPLHF,TGCGCCAGCAGCCAAGGGGGGGCCACCTATAATTCACCCCTCCACTTT
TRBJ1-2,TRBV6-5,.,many,CASSYSGASNYGYTF,TGTGCCAGCAGTTACTCTGGAGCCTCTAACTATGGCTACACCTTC
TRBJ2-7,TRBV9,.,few,CASSPSVLVYEQYF,TGTGCCAGCAGCCCCTCCGTCTTAGTCTACGAGCAGTACTTC
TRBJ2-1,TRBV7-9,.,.,CASESWGSYNEQFF,TGTGCCAGCGAATCTTGGGGTTCCTACAATGAGCAGTTCTTC
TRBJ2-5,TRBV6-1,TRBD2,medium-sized,CASRLADAGEETQYF,TGTGCCAGCAGACTAGCGGACGCAGGAGAAGAGACCCAGTACTTC
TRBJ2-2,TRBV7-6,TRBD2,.,CASSPATSGNTGELFF,TGTGCCAGCAGCCCAGCCACTAGCGGGAACACCGGGGAGCTGTTTTTT
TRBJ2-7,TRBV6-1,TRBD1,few,CASSPRGRVYEQYF,TGTGCCAGCAGTCCCAGGGGGCGCGTCTACGAGCAGTACTTC
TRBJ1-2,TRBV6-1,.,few,CASSDHRGLYGYTF,TGTGCCAGCAGTGACCATCGCGGCCTCTATGGCTACACCTTC
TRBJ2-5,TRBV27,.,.,CASSLDPGALGEDTQYF,TGTGCCAGCAGTTTGGACCCTGGGGCCCTTGGCGAAGATACCCAGTACTTT
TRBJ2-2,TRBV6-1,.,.,CASNKLDANTGELFF,TGTGCCAGTAACAAGCTCGACGCGAACACCGGGGAGCTGTTTTTT
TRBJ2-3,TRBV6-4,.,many,CASSKEGSTDTQYF,TGTGCCAGCAGTAAGGAGGGGAGCACAGATACGCAGTATTTT
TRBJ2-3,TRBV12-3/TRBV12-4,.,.,CASSLGTDTQYF,TGTGCCAGCAGTTTGGGCACAGATACGCAGTATTTT
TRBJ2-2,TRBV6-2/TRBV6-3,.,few,CASSYGTATTTSTGELFF,TGTGCCAGCAGTTACGGGACGGCAACGACCACGAGCACCGGGGAGCTGTTTTTT
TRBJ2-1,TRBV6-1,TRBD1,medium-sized,CASFASGQGRRWVDYEQFF,TGTGCCAGCTTCGCCTCGGGACAGGGAAGGAGATGGGTCGACTACGAGCAGTTCTTC
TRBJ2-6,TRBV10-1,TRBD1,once,CASSVGGAGAYVLSF,TGCGCCAGCAGCGTAGGGGGCGCTGGGGCCTACGTGCTGTCTTTC
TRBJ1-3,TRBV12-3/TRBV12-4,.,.,CASRTAGNTIYF,TGTGCCAGCAGAACTGCTGGAAACACCATATATTTT
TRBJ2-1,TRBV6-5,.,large,CASSYYGRKSYNEQFF,TGTGCCAGCAGTTACTACGGGAGAAAGTCCTACAATGAGCAGTTCTTC
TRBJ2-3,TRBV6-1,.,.,CASGEKAGGTNAQYF,TGTGCCAGCGGTGAAAAGGCTGGGGGCACAAATGCGCAGTACTTT
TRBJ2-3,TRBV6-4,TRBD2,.,CASSEGAGGTDTQYF,TGTGCCAGCAGTGAGGGAGCGGGAGGAACAGATACGCAGTATTTT
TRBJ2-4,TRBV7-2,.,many,CASSLGAGNNIQYF,TGTGCCAGCAGCTTAGGGGCGGGGAATAACATTCAGTACTTC
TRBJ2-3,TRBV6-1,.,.,CAGSCGQGGDTQYF,TGTGCGGGGAGTTGTGGGCAGGGCGGCGATACCCAGTATTTT
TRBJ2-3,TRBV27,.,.,CASKFISGQTLNF,TGTGCCAGCAAGTTTATTTCGGGGCAAACGCTGAATTTC
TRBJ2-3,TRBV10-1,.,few,CASSVGAASTDTQYF,TGCGCCAGCAGTGTCGGGGCGGCTAGCACAGATACGCAGTATTTT
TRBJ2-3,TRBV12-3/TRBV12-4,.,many,CASTQTGTETLDLDTQYF,TGTGCCAGCACCCAGACCGGGACGGAGACCCTAGATTTAGATACGCAGTATTTT
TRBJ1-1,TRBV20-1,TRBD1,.,CSASSGQEMNTEAFF,TGCAGTGCTAGTTCGGGACAGGAGATGAACACTGAAGCTTTCTTT
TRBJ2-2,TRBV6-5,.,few,CASSYRQFTGELFF,TGTGCCAGCAGTTATAGACAGTTCACCGGGGAGCTGTTTTTT
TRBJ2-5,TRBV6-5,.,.,CASSYSLAEDQYF,TGTGCCAGCAGTTACTCTCTAGCTGAGGACCAGTACTTC
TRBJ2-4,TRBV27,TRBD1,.,CASSFWDRGRYIQYF,TGTGCCAGCAGTTTTTGGGACAGGGGGCGCTACATTCAGTACTTC
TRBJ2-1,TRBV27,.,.,CARWMCSYNEQFF,TGTGCCAGGTGGATGTGCTCCTACAATGAGCAGTTCTTC
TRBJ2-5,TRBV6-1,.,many,CASSETSPQYF,TGTGCCAGCAGTGAAACAAGTCCCCAGTACTTC
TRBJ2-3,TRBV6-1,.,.,CASGGGGGGASDTQYF,TGTGCCAGCGGGGGGGGGGGGGGGGGGGCCTCGGATACGCAGTATTTT
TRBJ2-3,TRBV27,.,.,CASIGHGGFTDTQYF,TGTGCCAGCATTGGACATGGCGGGTTCACAGATACGCAGTATTTT
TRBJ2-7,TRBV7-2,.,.,CASSLGTQQGLLQYF,TGTGCCAGCAGCTTAGGGACCCAACAGGGATTGTTGCAGTACTTC
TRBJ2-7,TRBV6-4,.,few,CASREVTGIGQTPEVKAFYEQYF,TGTGCCAGCAGAGAGGTAACAGGGATCGGACAGACACCCGAGGTCAAGGCCTTCTACGAGCAGTACTTC
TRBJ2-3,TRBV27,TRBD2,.,CASRPGGLATSRGKNMQYF,TGTGCCAGCCGCCCTGGAGGACTAGCGACATCCAGGGGGAAAAACATGCAGTATTTC
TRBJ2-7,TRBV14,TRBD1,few,CASSQTGEGYEQYF,TGTGCCAGCAGCCAGACAGGGGAAGGGTACGAGCAGTACTTC
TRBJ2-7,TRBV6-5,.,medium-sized,CASSHEGHSSYEQYF,TGTGCCAGCAGTCACGAGGGACACTCCTCCTACGAGCAGTACTTC
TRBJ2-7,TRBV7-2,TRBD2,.,CASSLTGTSVLVGNEQYF,TGTGCCAGCAGCTTAACCGGGACTAGCGTTTTGGTGGGGAATGAGCAGTACTTC
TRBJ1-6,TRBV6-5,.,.,CASSSPENSPLHF,TGTGCCAGCAGTTCCCCGGAGAATTCACCCCTCCACTTT
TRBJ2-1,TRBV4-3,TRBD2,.,CASSQEGSGGEQFF,TGCGCCAGCAGCCAAGAGGGTAGCGGGGGTGAGCAGTTCTTC
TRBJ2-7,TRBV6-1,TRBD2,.,CASSEHLIWAGGTYEQYF,TGTGCCAGCAGTGAACATTTAATCTGGGCGGGAGGGACCTACGAGCAGTACTTC
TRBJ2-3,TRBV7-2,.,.,CASSRSTDTQYF,TGTGCCAGCAGCCGGAGCACAGATACGCAGTATTTT
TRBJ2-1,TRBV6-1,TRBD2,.,CARSLGTSGQDTQYF,TGTGCCAGGAGCCTGGGGACTAGCGGCCAAGATACCCAGTACTTT